What follows is one T cell receptor (beta chain) and its context. Its binding antigen is unknown. It has no much larger one-base neighbor in the sample; base qualities were not kept. TCR alpha and beta CDR3 regions were amplified with the iRepertoire nested amplicon-rescue multiplex PCR (arm-PCR) platform from RNA. One-step reverse transcription and amplification used roughly 90-400 ng of tissue mRNA or PBMC total RNA as input. After bead purification, a secondary multiplex PCR added Illumina adapters, and libraries were gel-purified between 200 and 400 bp. Internal 6-nucleotide barcodes were carried by the libraries and were used for demultiplexing. Sequencing of the libraries was done on an Illumina MiSeq using 2x220 or 2x250 nucleotide paired-end reads. On the authors' methods: Paired reads were merged with FLASH 1.2.11 and aligned to the GRCh37 human genome with BWA-MEM before extracting TRA and TRB reads. An IMGT-derived reference of cassette sequences and CDR3 motifs, with pseudogenes included, was used for V and J assignment. Reads were translated in three frames, and productive CDR3s were defined by a C…FGXG motif without stop codons. A clonotype was defined as a unique combination of a V-J cassette pair and a CDR3 amino acid sequence. Hamming distance filtering was applied to reads, with thresholds set by the sequence error rate of each sample in mapped regions. TCRdb redid the processing of the public reads, applying fastp at Q25 and MiXCR, and retained in-frame beta chains. Each CDR3 protein gets just one entry, which takes the most common genes and DNA from the rows behind it. These V and J calls are TCRdb output, not the study's own analysis. The sample records 300,000 to 400,000 distinct CDR3 sequences, 41% of which are singletons. Clones ranked in the top ten supply about 12% of the sample.

As encoded in the germline V gene, CDR1 is SGHRS while CDR2 is YFSETQ. Between the V and J ends, shortened by 4 bases and 4 bases respectively, the junction contains 17 bases. Spanning cysteine to phenylalanine, the CDR3 consists of 15 amino acids. The CDR3 DNA has 45 bases and is translated from base 1. This specimen belongs to a study of glioma-infiltrating T cells (dated by TCRdb to 2015 to 2016). For the study in its entirety: Low-grade gliomas were represented by WHO grade II oligodendrogliomas or astrocytomas, and glioblastomas were represented by WHO grade IV tumors that were sampled at initial rather than recurrent diagnosis. Before surgery, glioma patients were given dexamethasone for six or fewer days. For blood libraries, the target was 4.5- to 10-fold sequencing coverage of 850,000 to 1,000,000 peripheral T cells. Each tissue-infiltrating repertoire was compared with the same patient's peripheral blood repertoire to measure divergence between tissue and blood T-cell populations. The paired cohort was made up of three low-grade glioma patients, several primary glioblastoma patients and three non-glioma patients who contributed non-neoplastic brain tissue. Sequencing of TCR alpha- and beta-chain repertoires was performed on glioma tissue, on non-neoplastic brain tissue, and on matched peripheral blood mononuclear cells.

Overall results and qualifications from the work: The group comparisons were based on small numbers of patients: three non-neoplastic, three low-grade glioma and roughly eight glioblastoma patients. Patients with low tissue-blood divergence were marked by a signature set of shared blood CDR3 motifs, and that set was depleted in highly divergent patients. Tissue and blood shared very few CDR3 sequences, a result attributed to high CDR3 diversity and limited sampling. In non-neoplastic patients, VJ-independent divergence between tissue and blood fell below expectation, whereas in all gliomas, and especially in low-grade gliomas, the divergence rose above expectation.

Immediately after resection, surgical brain or tumor specimens were cryofrozen in liquid nitrogen, and peripheral blood cells were collected at the same time. Sequencing was carried out using glioma tissue, nonneoplastic brain tissue, or PBMCs (not recorded which). The chain couples TRBV5-1 to TRBJ1-1, with no reliable assignment of the D segment. The sequence was obtained from a human donor with low-grade glioma or glioblastoma, undergoing nonglioma brain surgery, or in good health (not recorded which). CDR3 protein: CASSVEGLPGTEAFF. The DNA is TGCGCCAGCAGCGTGGAGGGCCTCCCGGGCACTGAAGCTTTCTTT. The entire variable domain, with the stretches around the CDR3 drawn from the reference TRBV5-1 and TRBJ1-1 proteins, is KAGVTQTPRYLIKTRGQQVTLSCSPISGHRSVSWYQQTPGQGLQFLFEYFSETQRNKGNFPGRFSGRQFSNSRSEMNVSTLELGDSALYLCASSVEGLPGTEAFFGQGTRLTVV.